The 8 T cell receptor beta chains given below trace back to one sample, sequenced in a study of T-cell reconstitution after alpha-beta-depleted transplantation in children. As it was prepared, the TCRbeta library received unique molecular identifiers. TCRdb re-called the PCR reads with MiXCR, one entry per CDR3 protein. The sample lists around 960,000 distinct CDR3 sequences, about 29% seen once, with more than 25% in the top ten. Sequences were derived from PBMCs, mostly from graft donor cells, sampled 360 days after TCRalphabeta/CD19-depleted stem cell transplant. These receptors originate from a boy under two years old who had a stem cell transplant for SCID, so the T cells may come from the graft donor.

This clonotype was counted ten times or more. The chain joins TRBV4-1 to TRBJ2-1; maybe TRBD2 (6 bases). This CDR3 region has 17 residues. Trimming stripped 2 bases from V and 3 bases from J, with 17 bases between. Germline CDR1 MGHRA, CDR2 YSYEKL. The CDR3 DNA follows: TGCGCCAGCAGCCAACGTGGGGGACTGGACAACTACAATGAGCAGTTCTTC. It yields the protein CASSQRGGLDNYNEQFF.

This chain joins TRBV27 and TRBJ2-5; possible D gene TRBD2, 7 bases. The ends were cut back, 7 bases at V and 2 bases at J, with 17 bases in the middle. Germline CDR1 reads MNHEY; CDR2 reads SMNVEV (reference sequence). The CDR3 has 15 residues. CDR3 sequence reads: CASTQAGARQETQYF. CDR3 nucleotides: TGTGCCAGCACCCAGGCGGGGGCTCGGCAAGAGACCCAGTACTTC.

This clonotype was observed a handful of times. V usage is TRBV6-1 and J usage is TRBJ2-1, with 12 bases aligning to TRBD1. The ends lost 6 bases at V and 6 bases at J; junction bases unmatched: 6. There are 15 residues in the CDR3. Germline lookup yields CDR1 MNHNS and CDR2 SASEGT. The CDR3 DNA reads TGTGCCAGCAGCTGGGGACAGGGGGCGTTCAATGAGCAGTTCTTC. Its protein is CASSWGQGAFNEQFF.

V gene TRBV5-1 combines with J gene TRBJ2-1, with 15 bases aligning to TRBD2. The CDR3 has 20 residues. J gave up 0 bases and V 5 bases, and 12 bases lay outside the gene matches. CDR1 is SGHRS and CDR2 is YFSETQ in the germline V gene. The CDR3 coding sequence is TGCGCCAGCAGTTCTCCGGGACTAGCGGGGGGCCTCCTCTCCTACAATGAGCAGTTCTTC. It encodes CASSSPGLAGGLLSYNEQFF. The whole variable domain, remainder taken from reference TRBV5-1 and TRBJ2-1, is KAGVTQTPRYLIKTRGQQVTLSCSPISGHRSVSWYQQTPGQGLQFLFEYFSETQRNKGNFPGRFSGRQFSNSRSEMNVSTLELGDSALYLCASSSPGLAGGLLSYNEQFFGPGTRLTVL.

The chain carries TRBV10-3 and TRBJ1-5; tentatively, D is TRBD1 (5 bases). Between the trimmed V and J ends, which lost 8 bases and 3 bases, there was a span of 14 bases. This CDR3 spans 14 amino acids. CDR1 ENHRY and CDR2 SYGVKD come from the germline V gene. The CDR3 nucleotides are TGTGCCATCCTTTTCCAGGGAGTCAATCAGCCCCAGCATTTT. It translates to CAILFQGVNQPQHF.

The rearrangement uses TRBV12-3 or TRBV12-4 and TRBJ2-7; 8 bases fit TRBD1. The CDR3 runs to 13 residues. V shed 4 bases and J 10 bases; nucleotides not matched to a gene: 9. The CDR3 loop is CASSSRTGPKQYF. In nucleotides, the CDR3 is TGTGCCAGCAGTTCCCGGACAGGGCCGAAACAGTACTTC.

Only a few counts were recorded for this clonotype. The rearrangement joins TRBV2 to TRBJ2-7, with TRBD2 as a possible D gene (5 bases). Germline loops: CDR1 SNHLY, CDR2 FYNNEI. The V end was cut by 7 bases, the J end by 2 bases, with 12 bases between. There are 13 residues in the CDR3. The CDR3 loop reads CASTQRLTYEQYF. The CDR3 DNA is TGTGCCAGCACCCAGAGACTAACCTACGAGCAGTACTTC.

The J gene is TRBJ1-3, the V gene TRBV20-1; no clear D gene. V lost 0 bases and J lost 3, with 9 bases in between. This CDR3 spans 14 amino acids. CDR1 is DFQATT, CDR2 SNEGSKA, per germline (reference sequence). CDR3 in DNA: TGCAGTGCTAGAGATACGGGGAGTGGAAACACCATATATTTT. It translates to CSARDTGSGNTIYF.